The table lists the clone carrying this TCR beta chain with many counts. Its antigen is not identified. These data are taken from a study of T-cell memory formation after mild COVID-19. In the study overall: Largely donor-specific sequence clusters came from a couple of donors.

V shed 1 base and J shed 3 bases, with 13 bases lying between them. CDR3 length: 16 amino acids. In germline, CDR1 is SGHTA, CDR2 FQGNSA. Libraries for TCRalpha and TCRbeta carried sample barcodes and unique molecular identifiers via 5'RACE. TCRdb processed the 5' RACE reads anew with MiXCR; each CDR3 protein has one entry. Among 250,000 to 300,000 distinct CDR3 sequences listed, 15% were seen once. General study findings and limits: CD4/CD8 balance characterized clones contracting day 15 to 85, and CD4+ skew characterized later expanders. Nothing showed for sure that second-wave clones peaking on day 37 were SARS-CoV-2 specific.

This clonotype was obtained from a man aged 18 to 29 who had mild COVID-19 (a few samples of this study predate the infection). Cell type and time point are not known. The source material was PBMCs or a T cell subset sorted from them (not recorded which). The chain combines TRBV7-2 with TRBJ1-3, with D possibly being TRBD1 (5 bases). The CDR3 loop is CASSLGGGALGNTIYF. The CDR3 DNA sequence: TGTGCCAGCAGCTTAGGGGGGGGTGCCCTTGGAAACACCATATATTTT.